This note documents a single T cell receptor beta chain sequence. Its matching antigen is unknown. As every portion of the isolated RNA was reverse transcribed, the sequencing read expressed TCRB transcripts. Sequenced naive, central memory and regulatory T cell samples produced an average of about 3.57 million reads. Generated by immunoSEQ multiplex PCR, the TCRdb table keeps only in-frame clones and is missing some. The data show a few hundred thousand clones, roughly 12% seen once. Germline assignment: CDR1 MNHEY and CDR2 SVGAGI. The CDR3 has 15 amino acids. Trimming cost V 6 bases and J 6 bases, with 19 bases left between them. This sample is part of a study of beta chain features in type 1 diabetes. At the level of the study: In all, approximately 110 million sorted cells from all samples were analyzed.

Findings and caveats of the study: Relative to healthy donors, patients appeared to have naive, central memory and Treg TCRB repertoires that were more similar. Researchers report that Type 1 diabetes patients had moderately but significantly shorter TCRB CDR3s across all four CD4+ subsets.

This receptor was taken from a woman aged 18-35 years with type 1 diabetes. Input material: naive CD4+ T cells from blood. V usage is TRBV6-5 and J usage is TRBJ2-3; perhaps TRBD2 as D (5 bases). The CDR3 loop reads CASSNGRGWADTQYF. The CDR3 DNA is TGTGCCAGCAGCAACGGCCGGGGTTGGGCGGATACGCAGTATTTT.